This TCR beta chain stems from a study of T and B cells in COVID-19 patients. Each TRB amplification used about 220-500 ng of genomic DNA from blood. Trimming shortened V by 5 bases and J by 0 bases, and 11 bases separated the two germline ends. From germline, CDR1 is SGHTA and CDR2 FQGNSA. CDR3 length: 15 residues. BIOMED2 TRB-A/B primer pools were used in multiplex TRB PCR. A single record per CDR3 protein comes from TCRdb applying MiXCR to the multiplex PCR reads. Of approximately 8,000 distinct CDR3 sequences detected, 35% to 50% appear once; the ten largest clones hold more than 3%. The sequencing sample was made of blood. The origin of this receptor is a human donor who had recovered from COVID-19. The chain is built from TRBV7-2 and TRBJ2-4, with D possibly called TRBD1 or TRBD2 (5 bases each). The CDR3 DNA reads as TGTGCCAGCAGCCCGGGACCCCTAGCCAAAAACATTCAGTACTTC. This translates into CASSPGPLAKNIQYF.